These 15 T cell receptor beta chains were sequenced from one sample in a study of shared clonotypes between healthy human individuals. CD45RO-negative cells were positively selected for CCR7, leaving out terminally differentiated effector memory CD45RA+ cells. The protocol was immunoSEQ multiplex PCR, while the TCRdb copy is restricted to in-frame clones and leaves out a portion. The data hold around 1,900,000 clones, with about 94% observed a single time. The sequenced material came from naive CD8+ T cells from PBMCs. These receptors were obtained from a man aged 18 to 30 in good health. Some clones in this sample may be carry-over from other donors' samples.

The gene calls are TRBV9 and TRBJ2-1, with 8 nucleotides matching TRBD1. The ends lost 2 bases at V and 5 bases at J; junction bases unmatched: 12. The CDR3 is made up of 17 amino acids. Per the germline V gene, CDR1 is SGDLS and CDR2 is YYNGEE. As DNA, the CDR3 is TGTGCCAGCAGCGTCAACCCGAGGACAGGGTCTAACAATGAGCAGTTCTTC. It yields the protein CASSVNPRTGSNNEQFF. Full variable domain (missing parts from reference TRBV9 and TRBJ2-1): DSGVTQTPKHLITATGQRVTLRCSPRSGDLSVYWYQQSLDQGLQFLIQYYNGEERAKGNILERFSAQQFPDLHSELNLSSLELGDSALYFCASSVNPRTGSNNEQFFGPGTRLTVL.

This CDR3 reads CASRLTGYGYTF. The CDR3 DNA is TGTGCCAGCAGATTGACAGGCTATGGCTACACCTTC. This chain joins TRBV27 and TRBJ1-2; D might be TRBD1 (6 bases). V lost 6 bases to trimming and J lost 4 bases, with 9 bases between them. Germline lookup yields CDR1 MNHEY and CDR2 SMNVEV (reference sequence). This CDR3 has 12 residues.

This sequence joins TRBV14 and TRBJ2-7; 7 bases agree with TRBD2. The CDR3 contains 16 residues. V gave up 1 base and J gave up 5 bases; unmatched junction bases: 11. From germline, CDR1 is SGHDN and CDR2 FVKESK. This CDR3 is CASSQVIRTSKHEQYF. The DNA of the CDR3 is TGTGCCAGCAGCCAAGTTATCAGGACTAGTAAGCACGAGCAGTACTTC.

The J gene is TRBJ1-5, the V gene TRBV28; D is unresolved. The CDR3 runs to 14 residues. Looked up from germline, CDR1 is MDHEN and CDR2 is SYDVKM. V was cut by 6 bases and J by 0 bases, with 9 bases left in between. The CDR3 DNA reads TGTGCCAGCAGCCCCCGGCTTAGCAATCAGCCCCAGCATTTT. Protein product: CASSPRLSNQPQHF.

This chain joins TRBV27 and TRBJ1-2; D unresolved. V was clipped by 3 bases and J by 1 base, with 6 bases between them. CDR3 length: 13 amino acids. Germline CDR1 and CDR2: MNHEY and SMNVEV (reference sequence). The CDR3 DNA is TGTGCCAGCAGTTTCGGGTTTAACTATGGCTACACCTTC. Translation: CASSFGFNYGYTF.

Comment on this clone: The same CDR3 arises from other DNA sequences in this sample as well. The chain combines TRBV27 with TRBJ2-7; D gene ambiguous. This CDR3 has 13 amino acids. V was trimmed by 0 bases and J by 1 base, leaving 4 bases between them. Germline loops: CDR1 MNHEY, CDR2 SMNVEV (reference sequence). The CDR3 is CASSLSPSYEQYF. Written as DNA, the CDR3 is TGTGCCAGCAGTTTATCTCCGTCCTACGAGCAGTACTTC.

The chain carries TRBV19 and TRBJ2-1; 12 bases match TRBD2. Germline V CDR1 and CDR2: LNHDA, SQIVND (reference sequence). V lost 8 bases and J lost 6; bases outside the gene matches: 8. The CDR3 is 15 amino acids. CDR3 DNA sequence: TGTGCCAGTGGCGACTTGGGACTAGCGGGCAATGAGCAGTTCTTC. Its translation is CASGDLGLAGNEQFF.

The V and J genes are TRBV5-1 and TRBJ2-5; no reliable D call. This CDR3 has 15 residues. Germline loops: CDR1 SGHRS, CDR2 YFSETQ. V lost 0 bases to trimming and J lost 4 bases, with 13 bases between them. The DNA for the CDR3 is TGCGCCAGCAGCTTGGCCGGTGGTTTGGGAGAGACCCAGTACTTC. It codes for CASSLAGGLGETQYF.

This rearrangement joins TRBV25-1 to TRBJ1-2; TRBD1 is a possible D gene (6 bases). Germline V lookup: CDR1 MGHDK, CDR2 SYGVNS. The CDR3 sequence is 15 residues long. V was cut by 4 bases and J by 4 bases, with 16 bases left in between. The CDR3 protein is CASSGTDGQIYGYTF. The CDR3 nucleotides read TGTGCCAGCAGTGGAACCGATGGACAGATCTATGGCTACACCTTC.

This chain connects TRBV7-8 to TRBJ2-7, with 8 bases that match TRBD2. Germline-derived CDR1 and CDR2 are SGHVS and FQNEAQ. The CDR3 sequence is 14 residues long. Trimming removed 5 bases from V and 5 bases from J; junction bases left unmatched: 8. The CDR3 DNA sequence: TGTGCCAGCAGCGAGGTAGCGGGACCCCACGAGCAGTACTTC. Amino acid sequence: CASSEVAGPHEQYF.

On this clone: This CDR3 is also generated by other DNA sequences in the sample. In DNA form, the CDR3 reads TGTGCCAGCAGCTACGTCGGAGGGTATGGCTACACCTTC. This sequence encodes CASSYVGGYGYTF. This chain joins TRBV6-5 and TRBJ1-2; no definite D call. Germline V gives CDR1 MNHEY, CDR2 SVGAGI. Trimming stripped 6 bases from V and 5 bases from J, with 13 bases between. The CDR3 is made up of 13 amino acids.

This clone was observed a handful of times. The gene calls are TRBV14 and TRBJ2-1; no clear D. Germline V gene lookup returns CDR1 SGHDN and CDR2 FVKESK. V gave up 0 bases and J gave up 0 bases, with 12 bases separating them. The CDR3 is made up of 17 amino acids. CDR3 loop: CASSQDRLLSSYNEQFF. CDR3 nucleotides: TGTGCCAGCAGCCAAGATAGGTTGCTGAGCTCCTACAATGAGCAGTTCTTC.

The chain links TRBV2 to TRBJ1-5; D might be TRBD1 (6 bases). Trimming cost V 6 bases and J 5 bases, with 14 bases left between them. This CDR3 comprises 14 residues. The germline V gene has CDR1 SNHLY and CDR2 FYNNEI. DNA of the CDR3: TGTGCCAGCAGGGGGGCTGAGTTCGATCAGCCCCAGCATTTT. Amino acid sequence: CASRGAEFDQPQHF.

The count of this clone is one. The J gene is TRBJ2-6, the V gene TRBV19, with TRBD2 identical over 7 bases. This CDR3 has 14 residues. V lost 10 bases, J lost 3 bases, and 6 bases stayed unmatched. Germline lookup yields CDR1 LNHDA and CDR2 SQIVND (reference sequence). Here the CDR3 reads CATRLALGANVLTF. CDR3 DNA sequence: TGTGCCACCCGACTAGCTCTTGGGGCCAACGTCCTGACTTTC.

This chain links TRBV5-8 with TRBJ2-3; the D is unclear. V shed 4 bases and J shed 2 bases, with 5 bases lying between them. Per germline, CDR1 SGHTS and CDR2 YDEGEE. The CDR3 extends over 12 amino acids. Here the CDR3 reads CASSVSTDTQYF. As DNA, the CDR3 is TGTGCCAGCAGCGTTTCCACAGATACGCAGTATTTT.